This T cell receptor (beta chain) derives from a study of early stage breast cancer tumors. The CDR3 extends over 16 amino acids. CDR1 SGHRS and CDR2 YFSETQ come from the germline V gene. V was trimmed by 3 bases and J by 0 bases, leaving 16 bases between them. The assay was immunoSEQ multiplex PCR, and TCRdb's table has in-frame clones only and misses some. This sample has about 50,000 clones; about 80% occur once, and the top ten carry roughly 3.5%. Sequencing was carried out using blood. The sequence derives from a young adult with breast cancer. The chain uses TRBV5-1 and TRBJ2-7, with a tentative D call TRBD2 (5 bases). The CDR3 protein is CASSYKTSVSSYEQYF. CDR3 DNA sequence: TGCGCCAGCAGCTACAAAACTAGTGTAAGCTCCTACGAGCAGTACTTC.